This T cell receptor (beta chain) was sequenced during a study of early T cells in non-severe SARS-CoV-2 infection (dated by TCRdb to 2020 to 2023). Regarding the study in general: TCR sequencing used bulk RNA from unsorted whole blood, so alpha and beta chains could not be paired.

The library was generated by 5' RACE. Instrument used: NextSeq 500. Unique molecular identifiers were attached to individual cDNA molecules in the TCR library protocol so that sequencing error and PCR bias could be corrected. Sequencing covered both TCR alpha and beta chains, and within each sample the abundances of alpha and beta sequences were tightly co-correlated. Concerning the study's data processing: Decombinator V4 was used to annotate the V gene, J gene and CDR3 of the TCR sequences. Expanded TCRs were defined as changing significantly between any two time points under a Poisson model with p below 0.0001. Abundances of TCRs were expressed as counts per million after normalisation to the total number of TCRs sequenced in each sample. TRAV1-2 paired with TRAJ12, TRAJ20 or TRAJ33 defined MAIT TCRs, while TRAV10 paired with TRAJ18 defined iNKT TCRs. VDJdb, accessed 1 November 2021, was searched for CMV, EBV and SARS-CoV-2 annotated TCRs, with TCRs annotated for multiple antigens excluded. In TCRdb, the public reads were trimmed at Q25 with fastp and aligned with MiXCR, with productive beta chains retained. Every CDR3 protein is listed once, alongside the most common genes and DNA of its rows. None of the V and J calls come from the authors' own analysis; TCRdb made them. This sample lists about 64,000 distinct CDR3 sequences; about 12% were detected once. Over 1.1% of the sample lies in the top ten.

Set within a cohort of healthcare workers in London, UK, this nested case-control study involved weekly PCR testing of nasopharyngeal swabs along with blood sampling. Healthcare workers were recruited between 23 and 31 March 2020, during the week of the UK lockdown, and were followed weekly for up to roughly 16 weeks. Results and caveats for the whole study, not just this receptor: VDJdb matching was skewed toward anti-spike CD8 responses and likely underestimated virus-specific expansions, missing private and CD4 specificities.

This clonotype was seen ten or more times. Its antigen is currently not known. The record has no base qualities; no much larger clone is one base away. The CDR3 goes from the cysteine to the phenylalanine over 15 residues. Only the CDR3 part of the read is kept: 45 bases, read in frame from the first base. V is trimmed back by 6 bases and J by 4 bases, and the junction contains 8 bases that no gene match accounts for. Based on the germline V gene, the CDR1 and CDR2 sequences are MNHEY and SVGEGT. The receptor was isolated from an adult who was a healthcare worker with PCR-confirmed SARS-CoV-2 infection or an uninfected control (not recorded which). Sample: whole blood, taken at baseline. In this chain, TRBV6-2 or TRBV6-3 is recombined with TRBJ2-2; 7 middle bases align to TRBD1. The nucleotides are TGTGCCAGCAGCCGACAGGGAACGTTCACCGGGGAGCTGTTTTTT. Its protein is CASSRQGTFTGELFF.